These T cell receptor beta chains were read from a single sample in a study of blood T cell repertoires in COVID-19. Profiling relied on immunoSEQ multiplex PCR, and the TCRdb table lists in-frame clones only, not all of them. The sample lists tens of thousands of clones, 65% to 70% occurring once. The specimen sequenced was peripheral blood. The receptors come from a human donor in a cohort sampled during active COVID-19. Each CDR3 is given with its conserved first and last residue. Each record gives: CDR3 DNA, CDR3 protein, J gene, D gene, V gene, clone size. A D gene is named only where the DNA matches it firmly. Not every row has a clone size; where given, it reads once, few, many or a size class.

CDR3nt: TGCGCCAGCAGCTGGACAGGAGGGGACTATGGCTACACCTTC
CDR3aa: CASSWTGGDYGYTF
j_gene: TRBJ1-2
d_gene: TRBD1
v_gene: TRBV5-1
abundance: .

CDR3nt: TGTGCCAGCTACCGGGACAGGGATCAGCCCCAGCATTTT
CDR3aa: CASYRDRDQPQHF
j_gene: TRBJ1-5
d_gene: TRBD1
v_gene: TRBV6-5
abundance: .

CDR3nt: TGCGCCAGCAGCTTGTTGTGGGGCTCGAACACTGAAGCTTTCTTT
CDR3aa: CASSLLWGSNTEAFF
j_gene: TRBJ1-1
d_gene: .
v_gene: TRBV5-1
abundance: .

CDR3nt: TGTGCCAGTAGTATAGGATTATCGGGGAACAATCAGCCCCAGCATTTT
CDR3aa: CASSIGLSGNNQPQHF
j_gene: TRBJ1-5
d_gene: .
v_gene: TRBV19
abundance: few

CDR3nt: TGTGCCAGTAGTATAAGTGTTACGAGCGGGGCAGCTTTCTTT
CDR3aa: CASSISVTSGAAFF
j_gene: TRBJ1-1
d_gene: .
v_gene: TRBV19
abundance: .

CDR3nt: TGTGCCAGCAGCCCTCCAGCCGGGACTAGCATTCCCGGGGAGCTGTTTTTT
CDR3aa: CASSPPAGTSIPGELFF
j_gene: TRBJ2-2
d_gene: TRBD2
v_gene: TRBV14
abundance: .

CDR3nt: TGTGCCAGTACCCGGACAGGGGGCAACGAGCAGTACTTC
CDR3aa: CASTRTGGNEQYF
j_gene: TRBJ2-7
d_gene: TRBD1
v_gene: TRBV19
abundance: .

CDR3nt: TGTGCCAGCAGCCCGTGGACTAGCGGGGCCACAGATACGCAGTATTTT
CDR3aa: CASSPWTSGATDTQYF
j_gene: TRBJ2-3
d_gene: TRBD2
v_gene: TRBV9
abundance: .

CDR3nt: TGTGCCAGCAGCTTAGTACAGGCGATCTCCTACAATGAGCAGTTCTTC
CDR3aa: CASSLVQAISYNEQFF
j_gene: TRBJ2-1
d_gene: .
v_gene: TRBV7-9
abundance: .

CDR3nt: TGTGCCAGCAGCGAGGGGAGGTGGAACTACACCTTC
CDR3aa: CASSEGRWNYTF
j_gene: TRBJ1-2
d_gene: .
v_gene: TRBV9
abundance: few

CDR3nt: TGTGCCACCGGGCCAGGCAATGAGCAGTTCTTC
CDR3aa: CATGPGNEQFF
j_gene: TRBJ2-1
d_gene: .
v_gene: TRBV24-1
abundance: .

CDR3nt: TGCAGTGCTAGTAGGAGCACTGAAGCTTTCTTT
CDR3aa: CSASRSTEAFF
j_gene: TRBJ1-1
d_gene: .
v_gene: TRBV20-1
abundance: .

CDR3nt: TGTGCCAGCAGCTTAGGTCTGAACACCGGGGAGCTGTTTTTT
CDR3aa: CASSLGLNTGELFF
j_gene: TRBJ2-2
d_gene: .
v_gene: TRBV7-9
abundance: once

CDR3nt: TGTGCCAGCAGCTTGTCGGTCACGGGGGGACGTGAAAAACTGTTTTTT
CDR3aa: CASSLSVTGGREKLFF
j_gene: TRBJ1-4
d_gene: .
v_gene: TRBV5-4
abundance: .

CDR3nt: TGTGCCAGCAGCTTTAATTCTAGGGTTAGCGCCGTGTACGAGCAGTACTTC
CDR3aa: CASSFNSRVSAVYEQYF
j_gene: TRBJ2-7
d_gene: .
v_gene: TRBV11-2
abundance: few